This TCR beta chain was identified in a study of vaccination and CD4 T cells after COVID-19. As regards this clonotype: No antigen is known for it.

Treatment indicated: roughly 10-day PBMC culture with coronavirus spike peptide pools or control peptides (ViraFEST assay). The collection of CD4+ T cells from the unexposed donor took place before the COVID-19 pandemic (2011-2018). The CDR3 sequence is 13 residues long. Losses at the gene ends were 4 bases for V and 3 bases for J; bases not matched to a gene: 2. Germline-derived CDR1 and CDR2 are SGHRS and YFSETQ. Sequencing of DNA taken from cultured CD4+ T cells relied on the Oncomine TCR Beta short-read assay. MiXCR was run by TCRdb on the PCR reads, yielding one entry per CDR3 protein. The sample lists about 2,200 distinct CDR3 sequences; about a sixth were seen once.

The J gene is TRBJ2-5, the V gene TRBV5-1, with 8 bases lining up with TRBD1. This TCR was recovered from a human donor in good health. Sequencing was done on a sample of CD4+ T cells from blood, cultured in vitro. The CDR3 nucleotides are TGCGCCAGCAGCCCGGGACAGGAAGAGACCCAGTACTTC. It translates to CASSPGQEETQYF. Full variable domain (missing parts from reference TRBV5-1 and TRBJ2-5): KAGVTQTPRYLIKTRGQQVTLSCSPISGHRSVSWYQQTPGQGLQFLFEYFSETQRNKGNFPGRFSGRQFSNSRSEMNVSTLELGDSALYLCASSPGQEETQYFGPGTRLLVL.